This T cell receptor (beta chain) originates from a study of shared clonotypes between healthy human individuals. Comment on this clone: Its target is unknown.

Repertoires were generated with immunoSEQ multiplex PCR, while TCRdb's copy carries only in-frame clones and drops some. The repertoire holds hundreds of thousands of clones, with around 79% as singletons. Study conclusions and caveats: Owing to a small donor count, the genetic and exposure-history diversity represented was limited.

The CDR3 has 14 residues. The V gene lost 3 bases and the J gene lost 3 bases, with 11 bases spanning the gap. Germline CDR1 and CDR2: KGHSH and LQKENI. All the donors were Caucasian adults who lived in Nashville, Tennessee. The TCR comes from a woman in her 40s in good health. Some clones in this sample may be carry-over from other donors' samples. The chain recombines TRBV18 with TRBJ1-1; D gene unclear. Source material: PBMCs. The CDR3 nucleotides read TGTGCCAGCTCACCTGCGATTGATTACACTGAAGCTTTCTTT. Encoded protein: CASSPAIDYTEAFF.